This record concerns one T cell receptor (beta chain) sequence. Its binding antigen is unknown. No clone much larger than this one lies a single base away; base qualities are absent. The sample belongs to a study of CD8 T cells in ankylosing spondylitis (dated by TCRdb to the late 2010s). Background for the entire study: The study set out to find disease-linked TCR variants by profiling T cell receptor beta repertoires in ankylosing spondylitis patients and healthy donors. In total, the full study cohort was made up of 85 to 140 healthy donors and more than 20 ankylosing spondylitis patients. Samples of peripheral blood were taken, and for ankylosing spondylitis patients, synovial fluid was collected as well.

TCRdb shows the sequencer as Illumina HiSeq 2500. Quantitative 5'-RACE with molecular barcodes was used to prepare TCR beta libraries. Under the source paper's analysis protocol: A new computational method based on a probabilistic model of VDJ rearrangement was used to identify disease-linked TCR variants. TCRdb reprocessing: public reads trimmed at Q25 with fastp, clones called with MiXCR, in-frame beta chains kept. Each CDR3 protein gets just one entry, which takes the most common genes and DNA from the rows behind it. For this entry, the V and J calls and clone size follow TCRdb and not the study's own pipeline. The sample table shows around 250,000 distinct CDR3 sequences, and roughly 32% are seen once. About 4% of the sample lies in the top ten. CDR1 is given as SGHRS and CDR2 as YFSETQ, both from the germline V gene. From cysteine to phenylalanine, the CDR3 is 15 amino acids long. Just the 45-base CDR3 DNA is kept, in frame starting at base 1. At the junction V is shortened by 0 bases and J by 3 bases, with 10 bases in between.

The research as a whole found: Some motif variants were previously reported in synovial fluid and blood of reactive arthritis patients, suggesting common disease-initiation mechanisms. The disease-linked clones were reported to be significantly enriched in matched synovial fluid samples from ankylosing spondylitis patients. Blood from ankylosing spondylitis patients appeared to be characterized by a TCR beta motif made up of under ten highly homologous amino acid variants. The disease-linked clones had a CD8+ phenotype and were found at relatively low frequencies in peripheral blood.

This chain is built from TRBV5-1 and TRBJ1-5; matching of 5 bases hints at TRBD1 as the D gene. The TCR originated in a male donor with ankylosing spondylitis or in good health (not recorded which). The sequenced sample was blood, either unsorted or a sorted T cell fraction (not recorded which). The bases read TGCGCCAGCAGCTTGGCCGGGGACGCCAATCAGCCCCAGCATTTT. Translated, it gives CASSLAGDANQPQHF.